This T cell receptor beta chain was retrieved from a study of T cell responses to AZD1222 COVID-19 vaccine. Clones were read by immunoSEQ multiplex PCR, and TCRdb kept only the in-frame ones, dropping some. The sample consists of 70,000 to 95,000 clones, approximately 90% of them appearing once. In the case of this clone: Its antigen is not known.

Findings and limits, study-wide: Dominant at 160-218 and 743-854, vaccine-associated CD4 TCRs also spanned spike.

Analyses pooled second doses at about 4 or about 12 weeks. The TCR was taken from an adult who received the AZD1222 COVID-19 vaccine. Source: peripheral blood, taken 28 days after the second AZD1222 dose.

DNA for the CDR3: TGTGCCAGCAGCTTAACTCCGGACAGGGGTCAAGAGACCCAGTACTTC. Translated: CASSLTPDRGQETQYF. The V gene is TRBV7-6, the J gene TRBJ2-5; TRBD1 matches at 9 bases. CDR1 SGHVS and CDR2 FNYEAQ come from the germline V gene. CDR3 size: 16 residues. The ends lost 2 bases at V and 2 bases at J; junction bases unmatched: 6.